What follows is one T cell receptor beta chain and its context. The CDR3 length is 16 residues. With 5 bases clipped from V and 8 bases from J, the junction kept 8 bases outside the gene matches. Germline CDR1 reads MDHEN; CDR2 reads SYDVKM. The data were taken from a study of OX40 agonist ivuxolimab in advanced cancers. Generated by immunoSEQ multiplex PCR, the TCRdb table keeps only in-frame clones and is missing some. The table includes about 55,000 clones, 75% to 90% detected once. This clonotype was obtained from an adult with an advanced solid tumor such as melanoma, head and neck, liver or kidney cancer. The V call is TRBV28, the J call TRBJ2-4, with TRBD2 identical over 14 bases. The sequencing here drew on CD4+ or CD8+ T cells sorted from blood, taken in a trial of the OX40 agonist ivuxolimab. CDR3 amino acids: CASSLRTSGRSYIQYF. CDR3 nucleotide sequence: TGTGCCAGCAGTCTCCGGACTAGCGGGAGGTCTTACATTCAGTACTTC. The full variable domain, its missing parts supplied by reference TRBV28 and TRBJ2-4, is DVKVTQSSRYLVKRTGEKVFLECVQDMDHENMFWYRQDPGLGLRLIYFSYDVKMKEKGDIPEGYSVSREKKERFSLILESASTNQTSMYLCASSLRTSGRSYIQYFGAGTRLSVL.